These 21 T cell receptor beta chains share one sample of origin, sequenced in a study of identifying expanded T cells in peripheral blood. Repertoires were generated with immunoSEQ multiplex PCR, while TCRdb's copy carries only in-frame clones and drops some. The table includes 85,000 to 100,000 clones, about 91% detected once. Input material: blood. These receptors were taken from a person between 18 and 75 years old in good health.

The J gene is TRBJ2-7, the V gene TRBV29-1, with a possible D match to TRBD1 (7 bases). The V and J ends lost 4 bases and 0 bases respectively, with 16 bases between them. Germline V CDR1 and CDR2: SQVTM, ANQGSEA. This CDR3 has 15 residues. The CDR3 sequence: CSVASPGGSSYEQYF. In nucleotides, the CDR3 is TGCAGCGTTGCGTCACCAGGGGGGAGCTCCTACGAGCAGTACTTC.

V and J are TRBV5-1 and TRBJ2-3; 11 bases are a match to TRBD2. CDR3 length equals 17 residues. Germline CDR1 is SGHRS and CDR2 is YFSETQ. Trimming at V came to 4 bases and at J to 5 bases, leaving 12 bases not matched to a gene. The CDR3 DNA follows: TGCGCCAGCAGCCTCTTACTAGCGGGGGATTGGGTAGATACGCAGTATTTT. Its translation is CASSLLLAGDWVDTQYF.

The chain combines TRBV27 with TRBJ2-1, with 7 bases lining up with TRBD1. Germline CDR1 is MNHEY and CDR2 is SMNVEV (reference sequence). Trimming took 5 bases from V and 8 from J; bases not matched to a gene: 9. The CDR3 runs 14 residues. CDR3 amino acids: CASSPWDRKDEQFF. The CDR3 coding sequence is TGTGCCAGCAGTCCATGGGACAGAAAGGATGAGCAGTTCTTC.

This chain uses TRBV27 with TRBJ2-3; 16 nucleotides match TRBD2. This CDR3 is 17 amino acids long. V lost 5 bases, J lost 4 bases, and 6 bases stayed unmatched. CDR1 is MNHEY and CDR2 is SMNVEV in the germline V gene (reference sequence). CDR3 bases: TGTGCCAGCAGTCCCTCGGGACTAGCGGGAGGGTCAGATACGCAGTATTTT. Translating it yields CASSPSGLAGGSDTQYF.

The chain joins TRBV27 to TRBJ1-2; D possibly corresponds to TRBD1 (6 bases). The V end was cut by 2 bases, the J end by 8 bases, with 12 bases between. Germline V gene data show CDR1 as MNHEY and CDR2 as SMNVEV (reference sequence). CDR3 size: 13 residues. The CDR3 nucleotides are TGTGCCAGCAGTTTACGGGGGGCGCGAGGCTACACCTTC. Amino acids: CASSLRGARGYTF.

The chain links TRBV5-1 to TRBJ1-1; 11 bases map to TRBD1. The CDR3 loop spans 16 amino acids. Trimming removed 4 bases from V and 5 bases from J; junction bases left unmatched: 10. The germline V gene encodes CDR1 SGHRS and CDR2 YFSETQ. Here the CDR3 reads CASSPRTGGAGTEAFF. CDR3 DNA: TGCGCCAGCAGCCCGCGGACAGGGGGCGCGGGGACTGAAGCTTTCTTT.

This clone was observed a single time. V is TRBV7-8 and J is TRBJ2-1, with TRBD1 matching 7 bases. Looked up from germline, CDR1 is SGHVS and CDR2 is FQNEAQ. The length of the CDR3 is 15 residues. V gave up 0 bases and J gave up 6 bases; unmatched junction bases: 5. As DNA, the CDR3 is TGTGCCAGCAGCTTAGCTTGGGACAGAGTCAATGAGCAGTTCTTC. Translated, it gives CASSLAWDRVNEQFF.

This chain connects TRBV6-1 to TRBJ1-1, with a possible D match to TRBD1 (5 bases). CDR3 length equals 15 residues. Trimming took 6 bases from V and 1 from J, leaving 15 bases between them. Germline V gene sequence: CDR1 MNHNS, CDR2 SASEGT. The CDR3 DNA sequence: TGTGCCAGCAGGACACAAGGGGAAGCGAACACTGAAGCTTTCTTT. This codes for CASRTQGEANTEAFF.

V and J are TRBV7-2 and TRBJ1-4; D is ambiguous. Germline lookup yields CDR1 SGHTA and CDR2 FQGNSA. This CDR3 has 15 amino acids. The V and J ends lost 0 bases and 0 bases respectively, with 5 bases between them. CDR3 DNA: TGTGCCAGCAGCTTAGCCCAAGCAACTAATGAAAAACTGTTTTTT. Its protein product is CASSLAQATNEKLFF.

The chain links TRBV4-1 to TRBJ2-3; no firm D call. Germline V gene lookup returns CDR1 MGHRA and CDR2 YSYEKL. The CDR3 runs to 15 residues. Trimming took off 1 base at V and 0 bases at J, with 8 bases between the two ends. The CDR3 spells CASSQVAESTDTQYF. DNA of the CDR3: TGCGCCAGCAGCCAAGTGGCAGAAAGCACAGATACGCAGTATTTT.

The chain combines TRBV7-3 with TRBJ1-6; tentative D call: TRBD1 (6 bases). The CDR3 is 15 amino acids. The germline V gene encodes CDR1 SGHTA and CDR2 FQGTGA. With 5 bases removed from V and 7 bases from J, the gap between germline ends came to 15 bases. CDR3: CASSPPRGANSPLHF. The DNA for the CDR3 is TGTGCCAGCAGCCCCCCCAGGGGCGCGAATTCACCCCTCCACTTT.

The chain employs TRBV7-7 and TRBJ2-2, with 7 bases matching TRBD1. Germline V CDR1 and CDR2: SSHAT, FNYEAQ (reference sequence). This CDR3 has 13 residues. The V and J ends lost 5 bases and 7 bases, in that order; junction bases with no gene match: 4. The CDR3 bases are TGTGCCAGCAGCGAAGACAGGGTCGGGGAGCTGTTTTTT. It encodes CASSEDRVGELFF.

The rearrangement joins TRBV5-4 to TRBJ2-7; 8 nucleotides align to TRBD1. Germline V gene lookup returns CDR1 SGHNT and CDR2 YYREEE (reference sequence). The CDR3 has 14 amino acids. J gave up 7 bases and V 4 bases, and 10 bases lay outside the gene matches. The CDR3 protein is CASSQGQATEEQYF. The CDR3 nucleotides read TGTGCCAGCAGCCAGGGACAGGCGACAGAGGAGCAGTACTTC.

The rearrangement links TRBV6-1 to TRBJ2-5, with D hard to call. V was shortened by 5 bases and J by 5 bases, with 9 bases between the two germline ends. Germline values: CDR1 MNHNS, CDR2 SASEGT. The CDR3 has 12 residues. The CDR3 DNA reads as TGTGCCAGCAGTTTAAACGGGGAGACCCAGTACTTC. The encoded protein is CASSLNGETQYF.

CDR3 sequence reads: CASSDGTSDINEQFF. The DNA for the CDR3 is TGTGCCAGCAGCGACGGGACTAGTGATATCAATGAGCAGTTCTTC. V gene TRBV7-2 combines with J gene TRBJ2-1; TRBD2 agrees at 8 bases. From germline, CDR1 is SGHTA and CDR2 FQGNSA. V was clipped by 5 bases and J by 6 bases; unmatched bases: 9. The CDR3 runs to 15 residues.

This chain uses TRBV4-3 with TRBJ2-7, with 12 bases that match TRBD2. The CDR3 spans 15 residues. With V trimmed by 4 bases and J by 5 bases, 6 bases remained unmatched. Germline CDR1 and CDR2: LGHNA and YSLEER. This CDR3 reads CASSLRLAGVNEQYF. CDR3 bases: TGCGCCAGCAGCCTCCGACTAGCGGGAGTTAACGAGCAGTACTTC.

This chain links TRBV19 with TRBJ2-2, with D unclear. With 7 bases removed from V and 3 bases from J, the gap between germline ends came to 12 bases. The length of the CDR3 is 14 residues. Germline V lookup: CDR1 LNHDA, CDR2 SQIVND (reference sequence). CDR3 in amino acids: CASTKISYTGELFF. CDR3 coding DNA: TGTGCCAGTACCAAAATCAGCTACACCGGGGAGCTGTTTTTT.

This chain connects TRBV4-2 to TRBJ1-2; D perhaps matches TRBD1 (6 bases). This CDR3 is 17 amino acids long. The germline V gene has CDR1 LGHNA and CDR2 YNFKEQ. Trimming took 0 bases from V and 5 from J, leaving 19 bases between them. The CDR3 DNA reads as TGTGCCAGCAGCCAAGAGGAGGGGAAGGACAGTCTATATGGCTACACCTTC. This translates into CASSQEEGKDSLYGYTF.

This clone appeared a single time. The identical CDR3 is also encoded by other nucleotide sequences in the sample. The chain uses TRBV25-1 and TRBJ1-4, with a possible D match to TRBD1 (5 bases). Germline CDR1 is MGHDK and CDR2 is SYGVNS. V was pared by 6 bases and J by 6 bases, with 17 bases between. The CDR3 contains 15 residues. CDR3 nucleotides: TGTGCCAGCAGCCCTGCGGGGGGGGTTTATGAAAAACTGTTTTTT. This translates into CASSPAGGVYEKLFF.

J is TRBJ2-1 and V is TRBV6-5, with D possibly being TRBD2 (5 bases). Between the trimmed V and J ends, which lost 0 bases and 0 bases, there was a span of 6 bases. CDR1 and CDR2 from the germline V gene are MNHEY and SVGAGI. The CDR3 runs to 15 residues. CDR3 region: CASSYSGSSYNEQFF. The CDR3 DNA is TGTGCCAGCAGTTACTCGGGGAGCTCCTACAATGAGCAGTTCTTC.

This chain links TRBV27 with TRBJ2-7; TRBD1 agrees at 9 bases. This CDR3 is built from 15 residues. The V gene end was trimmed by 5 bases and the J gene end by 1 base; junction bases not matched to a gene: 6. Per germline, CDR1 MNHEY and CDR2 SMNVEV (reference sequence). Here the CDR3 reads CASSRTGTGSYEQYF. DNA for the CDR3: TGTGCCAGCAGTCGCACCGGGACAGGGTCCTACGAGCAGTACTTC.